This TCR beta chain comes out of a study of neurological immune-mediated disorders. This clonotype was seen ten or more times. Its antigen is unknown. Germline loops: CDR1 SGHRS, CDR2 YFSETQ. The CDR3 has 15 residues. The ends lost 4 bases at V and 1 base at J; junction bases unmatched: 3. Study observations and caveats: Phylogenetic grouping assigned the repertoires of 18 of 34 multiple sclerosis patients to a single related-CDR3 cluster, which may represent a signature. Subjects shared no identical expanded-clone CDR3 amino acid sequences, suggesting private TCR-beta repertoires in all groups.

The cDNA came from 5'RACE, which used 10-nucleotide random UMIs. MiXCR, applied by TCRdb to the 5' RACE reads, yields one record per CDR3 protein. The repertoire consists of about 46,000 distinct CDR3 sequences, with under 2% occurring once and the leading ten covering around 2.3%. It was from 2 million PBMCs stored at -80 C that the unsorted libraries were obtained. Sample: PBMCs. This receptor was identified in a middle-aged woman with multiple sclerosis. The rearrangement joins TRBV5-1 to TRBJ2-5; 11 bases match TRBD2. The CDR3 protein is CASSPGLAGQETQYF. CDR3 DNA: TGCGCCAGCAGCCCTGGACTAGCGGGCCAAGAGACCCAGTACTTC.